Listed here are 19 T cell receptor beta chains from one sample, sequenced in a study of regulatory T cells in long-lasting Graves disease (dated by TCRdb to the early 2020s). Interpreted using the paper, the time point label stands for: newly diagnosed GD, antithyroid drugs for less than 3 months. For both TCR sequencing and RNA sequencing, RNA was extracted from PBMCs using TRIzol. Library preparation employed multiplex PCR. TCRdb names Illumina HiSeq 4000 as the instrument used. TCR beta libraries were built with iRepertoire HTBI primers and Arm-PCR amplification of CDR3 regions. The public reads were quality trimmed at Q25 with fastp and then assembled into clones with MiXCR by TCRdb, keeping productive beta chains. Rows are unified per CDR3 protein, each entry keeping the most common DNA and genes. Across this sample there are roughly 560,000 distinct CDR3 sequences, with around 12% seen only once. The leading ten clones occupy approximately 9% of the sample.

The sample was also reused in another study, on T cells in Graves' hyperthyroidism and ophthalmopathy.

Here the sequenced sample was peripheral blood mononuclear cells (PBMCs), taken at new diagnosis, from a patient treated with antithyroid drugs. The receptor source for this set is a woman in her twenties or thirties with Graves disease. Donor details come from another sample of the same person, matched by shared clones.

The table lists this clonotype with a few counts. Being one base from a much bigger clone, this may be a read error. The V and J genes are TRBV6-1 and TRBJ1-1; D gene ambiguous. CDR1 and CDR2 (germline): MNHNS, SASEGT. There are 11 residues in the CDR3. Written as DNA, the CDR3 is TGTGCCACCACAAGGAACACTGTAGCTTTCTTT. It translates to CATTRNTVAFF.

The table lists this clonotype with many counts. V and J are TRBV19 and TRBJ1-2, with 10 nucleotides matching TRBD1. V was pared by 2 bases and J by 4 bases, with 7 bases of the junction left unmatched. This CDR3 region has 16 residues. The germline CDR1 and CDR2 sequences are LNHDA and SQIVND (reference sequence). CDR3 loop: CASSILPGQGTYGYTF. The CDR3 DNA is TGTGCCAGTAGTATACTGCCGGGACAGGGGACCTATGGCTACACCTTC.

As concerns this clonotype: The likely explanation is a read error, given a far larger clone one base away. V is TRBV12-3 or TRBV12-4 and J is TRBJ1-5; D may be TRBD1 (6 bases). V lost 5 bases to trimming and J lost 5 bases, with 16 bases between them. The CDR3 sequence is 15 residues long. CDR3 region: CASSEGHGRYQPQHF. In DNA form, the CDR3 reads TGTGCCAGCAGTGAGGGACATGGGAGGTATCAGCCCCAGCATTTT.

This clonotype has ten or more counts. This chain joins TRBV20-1 and TRBJ2-7; D not resolved. Germline values: CDR1 DFQATT, CDR2 SNEGSKA (reference sequence). CDR3 length equals 14 residues. With 3 bases removed from V and 5 bases from J, the gap between germline ends came to 17 bases. The CDR3 loop reads CSARAARRMHEQYF. The CDR3 bases are TGCAGTGCTAGGGCGGCTAGACGTATGCACGAGCAGTACTTC.

This clonotype showed up many times. V and J are TRBV24-1 and TRBJ2-1; TRBD2 is a possible D gene (5 bases). CDR1 is KGHDR and CDR2 is SFDVKD in the germline V gene. The germline V and J ends were trimmed by 8 bases and 5 bases, with 12 bases remaining between them. The CDR3 has 13 amino acids. The CDR3 DNA is TGTGCCACCACCGATGGGAGTGACAATGAGCAGTTCTTC. It yields the protein CATTDGSDNEQFF.

This clonotype was counted a few times. The gene calls are TRBV3-1 and TRBJ2-7, with 11 bases lining up with TRBD2. This CDR3 has 18 amino acids. Germline values: CDR1 LGHDT, CDR2 YNNKEL (reference sequence). V shed 4 bases, J shed 6 bases, and the junction held 17 bases outside the gene matches. CDR3 in amino acids: CASSPLKIGLAGGAEQYF. DNA for the CDR3: TGTGCCAGCAGCCCTCTTAAGATCGGGCTAGCGGGAGGTGCCGAGCAGTACTTC.

J is TRBJ2-3 and V is TRBV27; no clear D gene. The CDR3 sequence is 12 residues long. Trimming took off 9 bases at V and 4 bases at J, with 11 bases between the two ends. CDR1 MNHEY and CDR2 SMNVEV come from the germline V gene (reference sequence). In DNA, the CDR3 is TGTGCCAGTGCCGATGGCGCAGATACGCAGTATTTT. This encodes CASADGADTQYF.

This clonotype occurred once. A much larger clonotype is one base distant, so this may be a read error. The chain combines TRBV5-1 with TRBJ1-2; possible D gene TRBD1, 5 bases. Trimming pared 2 bases from V and 8 bases from J, leaving 16 bases between. This CDR3 is 14 amino acids long. The germline V gene encodes CDR1 SGHRS and CDR2 YFSETQ. The DNA for the CDR3 is TGCGCCAGCAGCTTTGACGGGACTCAGGAAGGCTACACCTTC. Translated: CASSFDGTQEGYTF.

The chain couples TRBV6-1 to TRBJ2-7; a weak D match, TRBD2 (6 bases). The CDR3 is 15 amino acids. Per the germline V gene, CDR1 is MNHNS and CDR2 is SASEGT. The V gene lost 5 bases and the J gene lost 4 bases, with 18 bases spanning the gap. This CDR3 reads CASSRTGVIRYEQYF. CDR3 bases: TGTGCCAGCAGTCGAACGGGGGTGATTCGTTACGAGCAGTACTTC.

This clonotype was found many times. V and J are TRBV3-1 and TRBJ2-1; D is perhaps TRBD2 (5 bases). This CDR3 has 16 residues. V gave up 6 bases and J gave up 0 bases, with 15 bases separating them. Germline V gene lookup returns CDR1 LGHDT and CDR2 YNNKEL (reference sequence). CDR3 sequence: CASRSRGESSYNEQFF. The CDR3 DNA follows: TGTGCCAGCAGAAGTCGTGGGGAGAGCTCCTACAATGAGCAGTTCTTC.

This clonotype was seen a handful of times. The chain employs TRBV19 and TRBJ2-7; D perhaps matches TRBD2 (5 bases). Trimming removed 4 bases from V and 6 bases from J, with 19 bases in between. The CDR3 runs 15 residues. CDR1 is LNHDA and CDR2 is SQIVND in the germline V gene (reference sequence). The DNA for the CDR3 is TGTGCCAGTAGTAAACAACACGGAGGTAGGAGCGAGCAGTACTTC. As protein: CASSKQHGGRSEQYF. Drawing the rest from reference TRBV19 and TRBJ2-7, the complete variable domain is DGGITQSPKYLFRKEGQNVTLSCEQNLNHDAMYWYRQDPGQGLRLIYYSQIVNDFQKGDIAEGYSVSREKKESFPLTVTSAQKNPTAFYLCASSKQHGGRSEQYFGPGTRLTVT.

This clonotype was counted only a few times. The junction differs from germline at one of its ends, possibly a read error. The rearrangement joins TRBV28 to TRBJ2-7; the D gene is possibly TRBD2 (5 bases). Germline CDR1 reads MDHEN; CDR2 reads SYDVKM. CDR3 size: 14 residues. The CDR3 region is CVSSLGDVNYEQYF. The CDR3 DNA reads as TGTGTCAGCAGTTTGGGAGACGTCAACTACGAGCAGTACTTC.

This clonotype came up a few times. The chain is built from TRBV19 and TRBJ2-2; D is undetermined. The V end was cut by 3 bases, the J end by 1 base, with 6 bases between. This CDR3 contains 14 residues. Germline V gene lookup returns CDR1 LNHDA and CDR2 SQIVND (reference sequence). The CDR3 nucleotides are TGTGCCAGTAGTATTCAGATGAACACCGGGGAGCTGTTTTTT. It encodes CASSIQMNTGELFF.

This clonotype appeared many times. The chain is built from TRBV20-1 and TRBJ2-7; 7 positions match TRBD1. V dropped 6 bases and J dropped 1; count of bases not matched to a gene: 9. The CDR3 runs 14 residues. Per the germline V gene, CDR1 is DFQATT and CDR2 is SNEGSKA (reference sequence). CDR3 sequence (DNA): TGCAGTGCCAATACAGGGGCCACGTCCTACGAGCAGTACTTC. Encoded protein: CSANTGATSYEQYF.

The chain carries TRBV20-1 and TRBJ2-7, with D tentatively TRBD1 (5 bases). The CDR3 is 13 residues long. Germline V CDR1 and CDR2: DFQATT, SNEGSKA (reference sequence). The CDR3 DNA reads as TGCAGGGCGCAAAGGGCAGGGCCCTACGAGCAGTACTTC. It specifies CRAQRAGPYEQYF.

This clonotype was recorded many times. The rearrangement links TRBV24-1 to TRBJ1-5; perhaps TRBD1 as D (6 bases). Germline loops: CDR1 KGHDR, CDR2 SFDVKD. V was clipped by 2 bases and J by 4 bases, with 11 bases between them. This CDR3 region has 15 residues. CDR3 protein: CATSDSERGNQPQHF. The CDR3 DNA reads TGTGCCACCAGTGATTCGGAAAGGGGGAATCAGCCCCAGCATTTT.

This clonotype was detected ten times or more. This chain uses TRBV13 with TRBJ2-1; TRBD2 matches at 7 bases. CDR1 is PRHDT, CDR2 FYEKMQ, per germline (reference sequence). CDR3 length: 14 amino acids. Trimming cost V 2 bases and J 9 bases; bases outside gene matches: 7. CDR3 amino acids: CASSLLAELGEQFF. CDR3 nucleotides: TGTGCCAGCAGCTTACTAGCGGAGCTGGGTGAGCAGTTCTTC.

This clonotype appeared many times. CDR3 residues: CASSALSTMNTEAFF. Written as DNA, the CDR3 is TGTGCCAGCAGTGCCCTCAGTACTATGAACACTGAAGCTTTCTTT. The chain has TRBV2 and TRBJ1-1; D call uncertain. The CDR3 is 15 residues long. V was pared by 4 bases and J by 0 bases, with 12 bases between. Germline loops: CDR1 SNHLY, CDR2 FYNNEI. Complete variable domain (other parts from reference TRBV2 and TRBJ1-1): EPEVTQTPSHQVTQMGQEVILRCVPISNHLYFYWYRQILGQKVEFLVSFYNNEISEKSEIFDDQFSVERPDGSNFTLKIRSTKLEDSAMYFCASSALSTMNTEAFFGQGTRLTVV.

In nucleotides, the CDR3 is TGTGCCAGCAGTACCCCCCCCAAAGGGGACAATGAGCAGTTCTTC. Its protein is CASSTPPKGDNEQFF. The rearrangement links TRBV6-1 to TRBJ2-1; TRBD1 might be the D (5 bases). Germline CDR1 and CDR2: MNHNS and SASEGT. Trimming pared 5 bases from V and 5 bases from J, leaving 16 bases between. The CDR3 consists of 15 residues.